These 14 T cell receptor beta chains originate from one sample sequenced in a study of T cells in narcolepsy. The data were produced by immunoSEQ multiplex PCR, yet TCRdb's version contains in-frame clones alone and is incomplete. The table lists around 30,000 clones, around 83% of them singletons, with roughly 0.9% in the top ten. Sequencing used CD45RA- memory CD4+ T cells from PBMCs. All receptors come from a human donor with narcolepsy.

CDR3 DNA sequence: TGTGCCAGCAGTGTAACCTCCGGGGGGGCTGTAGATACGCAGTATTTT. Amino acids: CASSVTSGGAVDTQYF. V usage is TRBV11-3 and J usage is TRBJ2-3, with TRBD2 matching over 8 bases. The CDR3 sequence is 16 residues long. With 6 bases clipped from V and 5 bases from J, the junction kept 13 bases outside the gene matches. Germline V lookup: CDR1 SGHNT, CDR2 YENEEA. The full variable domain, in which reference TRBV11-3 and TRBJ2-3 provide the parts outside the CDR3, is EAGVVQSPRYKIIEKKQPVAFWCNPISGHNTLYWYLQNLGQGPELLIRYENEEAVDDSQLPKDRFSAERLKGVDSTLKIQPAELGDSAVYLCASSVTSGGAVDTQYFGPGTRLTVL.

The chain couples TRBV28 to TRBJ2-7, with TRBD1 matching 7 bases. Germline-derived CDR1 and CDR2 are MDHEN and SYDVKM. There are 13 residues in the CDR3. The J segment lost 2 bases and the V segment lost 11 bases, leaving 9 bases of the junction unmatched. CDR3 sequence: CAGRDRNTYEQYF. The CDR3 region has the DNA TGTGCCGGCCGGGACAGAAATACCTACGAGCAGTACTTC. The full variable domain, with the rest looked up from reference TRBV28 and TRBJ2-7, is DVKVTQSSRYLVKRTGEKVFLECVQDMDHENMFWYRQDPGLGLRLIYFSYDVKMKEKGDIPEGYSVSREKKERFSLILESASTNQTSMYLCAGRDRNTYEQYFGPGTRLTVT.

This clone was counted between two and nine times. The V call is TRBV30, the J call TRBJ1-3, with no clear D. The CDR3 runs to 12 residues. The V gene lost 6 bases and the J gene lost 3 bases, with 9 bases spanning the gap. Germline lookup yields CDR1 GTSNPN and CDR2 SVGIG (reference sequence). CDR3 bases: TGTGCCTGTTCCTCGGGTGGAAACACCATATATTTT. It yields the protein CACSSGGNTIYF.

J is TRBJ1-3 and V is TRBV18; D gene ambiguous. The CDR3 covers 16 residues. With 2 bases removed from V and 0 bases from J, the gap between germline ends came to 11 bases. CDR1 is KGHSH, CDR2 LQKENI, per germline. The CDR3 DNA reads TGTGCCAGCTCACCAGTATCTCTGTCCTCTGGAAACACCATATATTTT. Its protein product is CASSPVSLSSGNTIYF.

This chain uses TRBV18 with TRBJ2-3; 10 bases line up with TRBD2. Germline-derived CDR1 and CDR2 are KGHSH and LQKENI. The ends lost 4 bases at V and 0 bases at J; junction bases unmatched: 7. This CDR3 has 17 residues. The CDR3: CASSQVGAGGSTDTQYF. The CDR3 DNA reads as TGTGCCAGCTCACAGGTCGGAGCGGGGGGGAGCACAGATACGCAGTATTTT.

V gene TRBV2 combines with J gene TRBJ2-5, with a tentative D call TRBD2 (7 bases). The DNA end favors TRBJ2-7, so the J call may be wrong. Germline CDR1 reads SNHLY; CDR2 reads FYNNEI. The CDR3 extends over 17 amino acids. This CDR3 reads CASSERGGLQDSYEQYF. In nucleotides, the CDR3 is TGTGCCAGCAGTGAAAGGGGGGGTTTACAGGACTCCTACGAGCAGTACTTC.

For the CDR3, the DNA is TGTGCCAGTAGTATACGGACAGGGGGTAGTGGAAACACCATATATTTT. Its translation: CASSIRTGGSGNTIYF. The chain carries TRBV19 and TRBJ1-3, with 10 bases fitting TRBD1. The CDR3 is 16 residues long. With V trimmed by 2 bases and J by 3 bases, 4 bases remained unmatched. Germline CDR1 is LNHDA and CDR2 is SQIVND (reference sequence).

The chain employs TRBV5-1 and TRBJ2-7; 9 bases fit TRBD1. Unmatched junction bases numbered 9, after V lost 5 bases and J lost 6 bases. The germline CDR1 and CDR2 sequences are SGHRS and YFSETQ. The length of the CDR3 is 14 residues. In DNA, the CDR3 is TGCGCCAGCAGAGGGACAGGGAACTTGGGCGAGCAGTACTTC. This sequence encodes CASRGTGNLGEQYF.

The chain has TRBV6-5 and TRBJ1-1; 8 nucleotides match TRBD1. V dropped 4 bases and J dropped 4; count of bases not matched to a gene: 5. The CDR3 runs to 14 residues. Germline V gives CDR1 MNHEY, CDR2 SVGAGI. The CDR3 nucleotides read TGTGCCAGCAGTTCTCAGGGGGCGCGCACTGAAGCTTTCTTT. Its translation is CASSSQGARTEAFF.

In its sample, this clone was seen a few times. CDR3 coding DNA: TGTGCCAGGCCTGAACAGGGGGCACGTCAGCCCCAGCATTTT. Protein: CARPEQGARQPQHF. This chain joins TRBV25-1 and TRBJ1-5, with 9 bases matching TRBD1. V shed 9 bases and J 6 bases; nucleotides not matched to a gene: 9. The germline CDR1 and CDR2 sequences are MGHDK and SYGVNS. This CDR3 is 14 amino acids long.

The gene calls are TRBV7-2 and TRBJ2-3, with 8 bases matching TRBD2. The CDR3 covers 15 residues. The junction had 11 bases not matched to a gene; V was cut back by 4 bases and J by 8 bases. CDR1 is SGHTA and CDR2 is FQGNSA in the germline V gene. CDR3 amino acids: CASSYGLAGVGTQYF. CDR3 coding DNA: TGTGCCAGCAGCTATGGGCTAGCGGGTGTAGGTACGCAGTATTTT.

CDR3 coding DNA: TGTGCCAGCAGCGGACAGTACCCCTACGAGCAGTACTTC. It translates to CASSGQYPYEQYF. J is TRBJ2-7 and V is TRBV6-5; a possible D gene is TRBD1 (6 bases). Germline CDR1 reads MNHEY; CDR2 reads SVGAGI. V was shortened by 6 bases and J by 2 bases, with 11 bases between the two germline ends. The CDR3 sequence is 13 residues long.

As DNA, the CDR3 is TGCGCCAGCAGCTTGGGACAGGACTACGAGCAGTACTTC. This sequence encodes CASSLGQDYEQYF. The chain has TRBV5-1 and TRBJ2-7; D might be TRBD1 (6 bases). V was pared by 0 bases and J by 3 bases, with 7 bases between. This CDR3 spans 13 amino acids. Germline assignment: CDR1 SGHRS and CDR2 YFSETQ.

The chain couples TRBV6-1 to TRBJ1-4, with unresolved D. This CDR3 is 15 amino acids long. Trimming took 6 bases from V and 5 from J, leaving 16 bases between them. Germline loops: CDR1 MNHNS, CDR2 SASEGT. The CDR3 DNA follows: TGTGCCAGCAGCTCTATTGGAACTAAAAATGAAAAACTGTTTTTT. Its translation: CASSSIGTKNEKLFF.